This TCR beta chain was identified during a study of blood T cell repertoires in COVID-19. Study details: The samples span acute and convalescent COVID-19 from the United States, Italy and Spain. Sample material is recorded as cDNA or gDNA derived from T cells, B-cell-depleted T cells, or PBMCs.

This clone was observed once. It was during active infection that Seattle patients were enrolled and then longitudinally followed. V was pared by 5 bases and J by 0 bases, with 14 bases between. CDR1 and CDR2 (germline): MNHEY, SMNVEV (reference sequence). CDR3 length: 17 amino acids. Authors' methods: Cell counts per sample came from amplifying reference gene primers. Method: immunoSEQ multiplex PCR; TCRdb's copy keeps in-frame clones and lacks some. Clonal size and the V and J genes are those of that table, whereas D and trimming came from the DNA. Here the sample spans about 360,000 clones, approximately 86% being singletons.

The rearrangement links TRBV27 to TRBJ1-6; no clear D. The sample was peripheral blood. The TCR originated in an older woman with COVID-19, enrolled during active disease. CDR3 residues: CASSPRQHSSYNSPLHF. CDR3 nucleotide sequence: TGTGCCAGCAGTCCCAGACAACACAGCTCCTATAATTCACCCCTCCACTTT.